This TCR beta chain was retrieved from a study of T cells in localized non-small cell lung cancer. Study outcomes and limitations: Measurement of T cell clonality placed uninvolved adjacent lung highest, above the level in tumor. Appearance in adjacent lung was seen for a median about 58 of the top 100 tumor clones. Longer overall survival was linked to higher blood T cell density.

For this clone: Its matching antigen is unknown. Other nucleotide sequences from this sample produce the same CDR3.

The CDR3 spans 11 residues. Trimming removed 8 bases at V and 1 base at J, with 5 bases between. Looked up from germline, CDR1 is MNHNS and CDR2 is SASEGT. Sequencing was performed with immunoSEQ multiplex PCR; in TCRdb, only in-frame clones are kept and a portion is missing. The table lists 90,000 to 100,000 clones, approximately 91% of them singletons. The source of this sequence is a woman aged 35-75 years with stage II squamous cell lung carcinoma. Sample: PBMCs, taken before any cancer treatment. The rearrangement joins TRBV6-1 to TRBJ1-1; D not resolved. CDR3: CASRGNTEAFF. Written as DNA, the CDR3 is TGTGCCAGCCGAGGGAACACTGAAGCTTTCTTT.